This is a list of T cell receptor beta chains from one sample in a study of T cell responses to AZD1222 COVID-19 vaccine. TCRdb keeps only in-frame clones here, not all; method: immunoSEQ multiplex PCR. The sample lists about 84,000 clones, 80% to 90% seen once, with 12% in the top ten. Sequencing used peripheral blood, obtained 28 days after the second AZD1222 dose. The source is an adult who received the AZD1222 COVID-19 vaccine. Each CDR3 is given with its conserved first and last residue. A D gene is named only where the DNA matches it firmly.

CDR3 DNA: TGTGCCAGTAAACTTGGCAGGTTGGCTCTGAACTATGGCTACACCTTC
CDR3 protein: CASKLGRLALNYGYTF
D gene: -
J gene: TRBJ1-2
V gene: TRBV19

CDR3 DNA: TGTGCCACCAGTGGAAGTAACTATGGCTACACCTTC
CDR3 protein: CATSGSNYGYTF
D gene: -
J gene: TRBJ1-2
V gene: TRBV24-1

CDR3 DNA: TGTGCCAGCAGCGTAGAACCAAACACCGGGGAGCTGTTTTTT
CDR3 protein: CASSVEPNTGELFF
D gene: -
J gene: TRBJ2-2
V gene: TRBV9

CDR3 DNA: TGTGCCAGCAGCCAAAGGGACTCCAGCTCCTACAATGAGCAGTTCTTC
CDR3 protein: CASSQRDSSSYNEQFF
D gene: -
J gene: TRBJ2-1
V gene: TRBV14

CDR3 DNA: TGTGCCAGCAGTCTCGGGAGGTATGAAACCGGGGAGCTGTTTTTT
CDR3 protein: CASSLGRYETGELFF
D gene: TRBD2
J gene: TRBJ2-2
V gene: TRBV6-7

CDR3 DNA: TGTGCCAGCAGCCAAGAATGGGGCGGGTTCGACGAGCAGTACTTC
CDR3 protein: CASSQEWGGFDEQYF
D gene: -
J gene: TRBJ2-7
V gene: TRBV4-2

CDR3 DNA: TGTGCCAGCAGTGTGGCGACAGGACCCCAAGAGACCCAGTACTTC
CDR3 protein: CASSVATGPQETQYF
D gene: -
J gene: TRBJ2-5
V gene: TRBV5-6

CDR3 DNA: TGTGCCAGCTCGTCTGGGGCCGGGACCCAGTACTTC
CDR3 protein: CASSSGAGTQYF
D gene: -
J gene: TRBJ2-5
V gene: TRBV12-3/TRBV12-4

CDR3 DNA: TGTGCCAGCAGCTCGGACACAGGGGCGGGCTCCTACAATGAGCAGTTCTTC
CDR3 protein: CASSSDTGAGSYNEQFF
D gene: TRBD1
J gene: TRBJ2-1
V gene: TRBV7-8

CDR3 DNA: TGTGCCAGCAGCTTACTGACCCCCCGTGGGACCCAGTACTTC
CDR3 protein: CASSLLTPRGTQYF
D gene: -
J gene: TRBJ2-5
V gene: TRBV11-1

CDR3 DNA: TGTGCCAGCAGCCAGACAGGGGCTAATGAAAAACTGTTTTTT
CDR3 protein: CASSQTGANEKLFF
D gene: TRBD1
J gene: TRBJ1-4
V gene: TRBV9

CDR3 DNA: TGCGCCAGCAGCAATACCGGGACGGTGAACACTGAAGCTTTCTTT
CDR3 protein: CASSNTGTVNTEAFF
D gene: -
J gene: TRBJ1-1
V gene: TRBV5-1

CDR3 DNA: TGTGCCAGCTCACCGACGACCCAAGGGTCCATATATTTT
CDR3 protein: CASSPTTQGSIYF
D gene: -
J gene: TRBJ1-3
V gene: TRBV18